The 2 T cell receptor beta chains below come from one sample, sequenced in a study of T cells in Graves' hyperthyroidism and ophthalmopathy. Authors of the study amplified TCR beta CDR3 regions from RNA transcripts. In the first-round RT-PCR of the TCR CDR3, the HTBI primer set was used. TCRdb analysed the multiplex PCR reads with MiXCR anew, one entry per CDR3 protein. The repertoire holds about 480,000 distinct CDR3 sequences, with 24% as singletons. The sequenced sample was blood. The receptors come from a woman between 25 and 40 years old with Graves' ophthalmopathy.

CDR3 sequence: CASSQDPGGVINVYSTEAFF. The CDR3 DNA reads TGTGCCAGCAGCCAAGATCCCGGAGGGGTCATCAACGTCTACTCCACTGAAGCTTTCTTT. The V gene is TRBV4-2, the J gene TRBJ1-1; the D gene is possibly TRBD1 (5 bases). The V and J ends lost 0 bases and 4 bases respectively, with 27 bases between them. This CDR3 is 20 amino acids long. The V gene's germline CDR1 is LGHNA and CDR2 YNFKEQ.

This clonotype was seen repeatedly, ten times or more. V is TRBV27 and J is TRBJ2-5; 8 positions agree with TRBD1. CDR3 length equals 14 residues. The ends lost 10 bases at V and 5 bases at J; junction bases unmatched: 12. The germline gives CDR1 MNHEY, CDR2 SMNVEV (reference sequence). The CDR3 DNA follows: TGTGCCACCGCCGAGGACAGGGATCGGGAGACCCAGTACTTC. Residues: CATAEDRDRETQYF.